The 11 T cell receptor beta chains in this list originate from one sample, sequenced in a study of T cells in tuberculosis. Some clones are missing from TCRdb's copy, which holds only in-frame ones; the method was immunoSEQ multiplex PCR. The top ten hold roughly 4% of the sample, which has more than 30,000 clones, around 94% seen once. Time point here: new active TB diagnosis, blood taken before or within 7 days of starting treatment. The material sequenced was PBMCs, taken at tuberculosis diagnosis. These TCRs come from an adult with tuberculosis.

The rearrangement joins TRBV9 to TRBJ2-1; the match to TRBD1 covers 10 bases. Germline lookup yields CDR1 SGDLS and CDR2 YYNGEE. V trimming: 6 bases; J trimming: 7 bases; junction bases outside the gene matches: 7. The CDR3 runs 14 residues. CDR3 residues: CASMGGTGVNEQFF. The CDR3 region has the DNA TGTGCCAGCATGGGAGGGACAGGGGTTAATGAGCAGTTCTTC.

The chain joins TRBV9 to TRBJ2-2; no firm D call. This CDR3 comprises 14 residues. V was shortened by 2 bases and J by 1 base, with 6 bases between the two germline ends. Germline-derived CDR1 and CDR2 are SGDLS and YYNGEE. This chain's CDR3 is CASSVPWNTGELFF. CDR3 nucleotide sequence: TGTGCCAGCAGCGTCCCATGGAACACCGGGGAGCTGTTTTTT.

This rearrangement joins TRBV25-1 to TRBJ1-2; perhaps TRBD1 as D (6 bases). CDR3 length: 15 amino acids. With 2 bases removed from V and 4 bases from J, the gap between germline ends came to 14 bases. Looked up from germline, CDR1 is MGHDK and CDR2 is SYGVNS. The CDR3 DNA reads TGTGCCAGCAGTGAAGTGAAAGGGGGGGGCTATGGCTACACCTTC. Its protein is CASSEVKGGGYGYTF.

This chain connects TRBV11-3 to TRBJ2-4; D may be TRBD1 (6 bases). V shed 0 bases and J shed 9 bases, with 15 bases lying between them. In germline, CDR1 is SGHNT, CDR2 YENEEA. This CDR3 has 15 amino acids. CDR3 protein: CASSLDRWTDGIQYF. The CDR3 DNA is TGTGCCAGCAGCTTAGATCGGTGGACAGACGGCATTCAGTACTTC.

The chain has TRBV5-1 and TRBJ2-7; the D gene is possibly TRBD2 (5 bases). The CDR3 covers 15 residues. The ends were cut back, 1 base at V and 0 bases at J, with 11 bases in the middle. CDR1 and CDR2 (germline): SGHRS, YFSETQ. CDR3 region: CASSLQGTSSYEQYF. CDR3 bases: TGCGCCAGCAGCTTGCAAGGCACTAGCTCCTACGAGCAGTACTTC.

The chain is built from TRBV19 and TRBJ1-5, with 10 bases that match TRBD1. The V and J ends lost 2 bases and 2 bases, in that order; junction bases with no gene match: 9. The CDR3 is 18 residues long. Looked up from germline, CDR1 is LNHDA and CDR2 is SQIVND (reference sequence). CDR3 protein: CASSIYSAGTGGNQPQHF. In DNA form, the CDR3 reads TGTGCCAGTAGTATATATTCCGCCGGGACAGGGGGCAATCAGCCCCAGCATTTT. Drawing the rest from reference TRBV19 and TRBJ1-5, the complete variable domain is DGGITQSPKYLFRKEGQNVTLSCEQNLNHDAMYWYRQDPGQGLRLIYYSQIVNDFQKGDIAEGYSVSREKKESFPLTVTSAQKNPTAFYLCASSIYSAGTGGNQPQHFGDGTRLSIL.

V and J are TRBV11-2 and TRBJ2-4; 7 nucleotides line up with TRBD2. CDR1 and CDR2 (germline): SGHAT, FQNNGV. CDR3 size: 16 residues. J lost 3 bases, V lost 5 bases, and 10 bases had no gene match. The DNA for the CDR3 is TGTGCCAGCAGCCCATGGGGGGGAATAAGCAAAAACATTCAGTACTTC. Translating gives CASSPWGGISKNIQYF.

V is TRBV9 and J is TRBJ2-4, with a possible D match to TRBD2 (5 bases). Trimming cost V 0 bases and J 7 bases, with 11 bases left between them. This CDR3 region has 14 residues. Germline V gene data show CDR1 as SGDLS and CDR2 as YYNGEE. CDR3 sequence (DNA): TGTGCCAGCAGCGTAGGAAGAGGGAGTAACATTCAGTACTTC. Its protein is CASSVGRGSNIQYF.

The chain employs TRBV19 and TRBJ1-1; 8 positions agree with TRBD1. The CDR3 length is 14 residues. Germline trimming cut 4 bases from V and 5 bases from J; bases unmatched to any gene: 6. In germline, CDR1 is LNHDA, CDR2 SQIVND (reference sequence). CDR3 amino acids: CASSTGQEWTEAFF. The CDR3 DNA is TGTGCCAGTAGTACGGGACAGGAGTGGACTGAAGCTTTCTTT.

In this sample, this clone turned up a few times. The chain uses TRBV6-1 and TRBJ2-3; D might be TRBD1 (5 bases). This CDR3 comprises 12 residues. The germline CDR1 and CDR2 sequences are MNHNS and SASEGT. V was cut by 0 bases and J by 9 bases, with 7 bases left in between. The CDR3 DNA follows: TGTGCCAGCAGTGAAGCGGACACCACGCAGTATTTT. This codes for CASSEADTTQYF.

V and J are TRBV11-2 and TRBJ1-2, with 9 bases fitting TRBD1. The germline V gene has CDR1 SGHAT and CDR2 FQNNGV. CDR3 size: 14 residues. The V segment lost 5 bases and the J segment 7 bases; nucleotides outside the gene matches: 8. The CDR3 DNA sequence: TGTGCCAGCAGCCGCGGACAGGGGACGGGTGGCTACACCTTC. Its protein is CASSRGQGTGGYTF. The full variable domain, rest sourced from reference TRBV11-2 and TRBJ1-2, is EAGVAQSPRYKIIEKRQSVAFWCNPISGHATLYWYQQILGQGPKLLIQFQNNGVVDDSQLPKDRFSAERLKGVDSTLKIQPAKLEDSAVYLCASSRGQGTGGYTFGSGTRLTVV.